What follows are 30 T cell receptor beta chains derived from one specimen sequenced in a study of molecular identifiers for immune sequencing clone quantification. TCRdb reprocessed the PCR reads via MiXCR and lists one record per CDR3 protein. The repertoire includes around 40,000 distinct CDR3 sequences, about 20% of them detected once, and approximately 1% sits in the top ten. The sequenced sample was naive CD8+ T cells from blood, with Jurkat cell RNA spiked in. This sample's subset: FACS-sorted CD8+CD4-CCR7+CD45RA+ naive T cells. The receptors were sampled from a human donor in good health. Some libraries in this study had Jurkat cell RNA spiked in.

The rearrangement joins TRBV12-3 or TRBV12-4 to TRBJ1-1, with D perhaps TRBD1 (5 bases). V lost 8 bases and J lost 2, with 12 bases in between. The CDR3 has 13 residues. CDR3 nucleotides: TGTGCCAGCTGGAGGGACCTAAACACTGAAGCTTTCTTT. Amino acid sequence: CASWRDLNTEAFF.

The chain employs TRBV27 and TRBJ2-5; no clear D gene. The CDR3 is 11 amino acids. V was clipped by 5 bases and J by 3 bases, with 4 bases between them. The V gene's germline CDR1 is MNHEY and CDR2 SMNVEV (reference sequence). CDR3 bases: TGTGCCAGCAGTACCAAAGAGACCCAGTACTTC. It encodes CASSTKETQYF.

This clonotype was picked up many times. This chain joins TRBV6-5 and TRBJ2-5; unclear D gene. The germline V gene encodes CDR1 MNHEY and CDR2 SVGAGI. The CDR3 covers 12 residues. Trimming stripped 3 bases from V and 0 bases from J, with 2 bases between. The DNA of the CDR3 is TGTGCCAGCAGTTATGACCAAGAGACCCAGTACTTC. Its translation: CASSYDQETQYF.

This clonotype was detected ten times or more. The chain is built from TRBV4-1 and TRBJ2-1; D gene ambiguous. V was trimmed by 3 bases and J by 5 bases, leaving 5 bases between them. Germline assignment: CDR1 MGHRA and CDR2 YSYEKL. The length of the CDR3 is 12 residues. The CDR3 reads CASSHFDNEQFF. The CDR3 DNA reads TGCGCCAGCAGCCATTTTGACAATGAGCAGTTCTTC.

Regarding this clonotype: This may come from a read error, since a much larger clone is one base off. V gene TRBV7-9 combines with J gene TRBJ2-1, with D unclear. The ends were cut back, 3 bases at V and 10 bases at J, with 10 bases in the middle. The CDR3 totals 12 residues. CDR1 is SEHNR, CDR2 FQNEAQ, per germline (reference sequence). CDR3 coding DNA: TGTGCCAGCAGCTTGGCCATAACCGAGCAGTTCTTC. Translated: CASSLAITEQFF.

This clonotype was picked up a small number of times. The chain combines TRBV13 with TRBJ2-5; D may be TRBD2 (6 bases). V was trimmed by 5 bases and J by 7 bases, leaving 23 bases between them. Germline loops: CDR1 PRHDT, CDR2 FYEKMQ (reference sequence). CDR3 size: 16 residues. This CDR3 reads CASSPDKGGLALTQYF. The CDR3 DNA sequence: TGTGCCAGCAGCCCGGATAAAGGAGGGCTAGCGTTGACCCAGTACTTC. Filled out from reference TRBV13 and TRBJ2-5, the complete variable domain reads AAGVIQSPRHLIKEKRETATLKCYPIPRHDTVYWYQQGPGQDPQFLISFYEKMQSDKGSIPDRFSAQQFSDYHSELNMSSLELGDSALYFCASSPDKGGLALTQYFGPGTRLLVL.

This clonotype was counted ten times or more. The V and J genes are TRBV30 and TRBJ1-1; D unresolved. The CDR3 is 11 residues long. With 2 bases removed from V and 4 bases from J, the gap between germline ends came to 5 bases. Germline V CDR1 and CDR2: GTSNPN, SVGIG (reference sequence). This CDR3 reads CAWSIGTEAFF. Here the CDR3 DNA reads TGTGCCTGGAGTATTGGCACTGAAGCTTTCTTT.

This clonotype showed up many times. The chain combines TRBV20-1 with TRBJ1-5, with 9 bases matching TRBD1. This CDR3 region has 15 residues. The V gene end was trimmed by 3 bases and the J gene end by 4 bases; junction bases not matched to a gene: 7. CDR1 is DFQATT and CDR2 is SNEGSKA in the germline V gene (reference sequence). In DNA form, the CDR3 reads TGCAGTGCTAGCCGGACAGGGGCCTTTAATCAGCCCCAGCATTTT. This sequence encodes CSASRTGAFNQPQHF.

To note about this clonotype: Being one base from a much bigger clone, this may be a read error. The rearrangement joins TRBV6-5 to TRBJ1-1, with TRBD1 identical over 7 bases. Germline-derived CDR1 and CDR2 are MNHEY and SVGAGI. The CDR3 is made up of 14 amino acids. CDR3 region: CANSYHKTGTEAFF. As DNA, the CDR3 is TGTGCCAACAGTTACCACAAGACAGGGACCGAAGCTTTCTTT.

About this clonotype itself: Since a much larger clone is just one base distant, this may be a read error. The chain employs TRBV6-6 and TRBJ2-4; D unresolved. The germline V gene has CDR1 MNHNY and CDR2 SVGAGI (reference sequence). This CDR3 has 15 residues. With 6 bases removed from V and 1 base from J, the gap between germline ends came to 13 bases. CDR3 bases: TGTGCCAGCAGCCACGCGGTCGGGGCCAAAAACATTCAGTACTTC. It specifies CASSHAVGAKNIQYF.

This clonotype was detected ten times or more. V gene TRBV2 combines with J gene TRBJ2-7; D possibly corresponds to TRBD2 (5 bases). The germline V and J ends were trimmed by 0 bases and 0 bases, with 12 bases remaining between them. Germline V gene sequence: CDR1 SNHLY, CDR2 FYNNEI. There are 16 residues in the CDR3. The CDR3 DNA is TGTGCCAGCAGTGAAGCGCTTGGGGAGAGCTCCTACGAGCAGTACTTC. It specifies CASSEALGESSYEQYF. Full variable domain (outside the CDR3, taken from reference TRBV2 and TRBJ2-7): EPEVTQTPSHQVTQMGQEVILRCVPISNHLYFYWYRQILGQKVEFLVSFYNNEISEKSEIFDDQFSVERPDGSNFTLKIRSTKLEDSAMYFCASSEALGESSYEQYFGPGTRLTVT.

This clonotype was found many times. The DNA of the CDR3 is TGTGCCAGCAGCCGCCGGGACTCAACAGCCAAAAACATTCAGTACTTC. It specifies CASSRRDSTAKNIQYF. The V gene is TRBV6-6, the J gene TRBJ2-4, with D possibly TRBD2 on 6 matching bases. CDR1 MNHNY and CDR2 SVGAGI come from the germline V gene (reference sequence). The CDR3 covers 16 residues. Trimming removed 6 bases at V and 0 bases at J, with 15 bases between.

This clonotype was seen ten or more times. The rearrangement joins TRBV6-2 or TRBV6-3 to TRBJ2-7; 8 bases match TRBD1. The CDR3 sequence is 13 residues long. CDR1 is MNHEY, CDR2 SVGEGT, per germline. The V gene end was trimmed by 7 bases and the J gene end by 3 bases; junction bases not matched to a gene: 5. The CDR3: CASNSDRVYEQYF. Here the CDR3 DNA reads TGTGCCAGCAATTCGGACAGGGTCTACGAGCAGTACTTC.

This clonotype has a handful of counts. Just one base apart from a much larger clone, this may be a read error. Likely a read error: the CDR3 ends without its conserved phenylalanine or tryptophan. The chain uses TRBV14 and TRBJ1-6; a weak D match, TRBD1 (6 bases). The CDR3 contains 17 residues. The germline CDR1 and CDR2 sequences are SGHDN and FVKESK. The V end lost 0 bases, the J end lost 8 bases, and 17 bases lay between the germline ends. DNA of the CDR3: TGTGCCAGCAGCCAAGATGGGACACTGAAGGGCCATTCACCCCTCCACCTT. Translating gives CASSQDGTLKGHSPLHL.

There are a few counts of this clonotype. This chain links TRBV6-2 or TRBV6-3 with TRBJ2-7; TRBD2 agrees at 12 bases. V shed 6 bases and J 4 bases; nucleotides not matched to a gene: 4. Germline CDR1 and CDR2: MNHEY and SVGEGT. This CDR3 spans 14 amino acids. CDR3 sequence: CASSDGLAGYEQYF. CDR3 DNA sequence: TGTGCCAGCAGCGACGGACTAGCGGGGTACGAGCAGTACTTC.

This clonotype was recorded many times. The chain's CDR3 is CSVEFGRDPEAFF. CDR3 in DNA: TGCAGCGTTGAATTCGGAAGGGATCCTGAAGCTTTCTTT. The chain couples TRBV29-1 to TRBJ1-1, with D hard to call. Germline CDR1 is SQVTM and CDR2 is ANQGSEA. V shed 2 bases and J shed 6 bases, with 13 bases lying between them. The CDR3 contains 13 residues.

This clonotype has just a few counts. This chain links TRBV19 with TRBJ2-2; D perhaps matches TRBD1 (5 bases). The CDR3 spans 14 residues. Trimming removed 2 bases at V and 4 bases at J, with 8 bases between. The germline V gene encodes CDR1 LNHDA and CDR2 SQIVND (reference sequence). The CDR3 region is CASSIQGITGELFF. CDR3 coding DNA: TGTGCCAGTAGTATACAGGGAATCACCGGGGAGCTGTTTTTT.

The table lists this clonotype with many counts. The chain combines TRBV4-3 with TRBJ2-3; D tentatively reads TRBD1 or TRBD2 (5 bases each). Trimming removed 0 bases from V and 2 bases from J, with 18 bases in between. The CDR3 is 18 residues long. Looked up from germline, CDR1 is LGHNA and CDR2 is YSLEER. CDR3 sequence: CASSQDFGDGATTDTQYF. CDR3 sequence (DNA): TGCGCCAGCAGCCAAGATTTTGGGGACGGGGCGACCACAGATACGCAGTATTTT.

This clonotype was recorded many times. CDR3 sequence (DNA): TGTGCCAGCAGCTTAGTAAGGGGCTACGAGCAGTACTTC. This codes for CASSLVRGYEQYF. The chain is built from TRBV11-2 and TRBJ2-7; D perhaps matches TRBD1 (5 bases). Germline CDR1 is SGHAT and CDR2 is FQNNGV. The CDR3 is 13 residues long. The V end was cut by 1 base, the J end by 3 bases, with 7 bases between.

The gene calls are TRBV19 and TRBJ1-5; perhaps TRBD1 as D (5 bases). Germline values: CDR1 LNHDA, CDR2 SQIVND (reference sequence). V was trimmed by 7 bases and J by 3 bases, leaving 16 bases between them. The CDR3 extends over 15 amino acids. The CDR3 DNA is TGTGCCAGTACCCCCTGGGGGTTTGACAATCAGCCCCAGCATTTT. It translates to CASTPWGFDNQPQHF.

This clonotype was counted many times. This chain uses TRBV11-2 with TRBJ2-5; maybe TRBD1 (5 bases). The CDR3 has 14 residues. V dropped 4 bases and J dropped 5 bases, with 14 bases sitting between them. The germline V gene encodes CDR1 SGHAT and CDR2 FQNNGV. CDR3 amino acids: CASSWGSPRETQYF. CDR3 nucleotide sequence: TGTGCCAGCAGCTGGGGCTCACCCAGGGAGACCCAGTACTTC.

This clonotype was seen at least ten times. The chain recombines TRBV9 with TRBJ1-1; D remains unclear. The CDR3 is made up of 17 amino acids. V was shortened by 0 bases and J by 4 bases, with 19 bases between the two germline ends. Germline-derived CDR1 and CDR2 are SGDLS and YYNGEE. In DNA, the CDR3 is TGTGCCAGCAGCGTAGCCCCAAACCGCGGGGAAGTCACTGAAGCTTTCTTT. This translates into CASSVAPNRGEVTEAFF.

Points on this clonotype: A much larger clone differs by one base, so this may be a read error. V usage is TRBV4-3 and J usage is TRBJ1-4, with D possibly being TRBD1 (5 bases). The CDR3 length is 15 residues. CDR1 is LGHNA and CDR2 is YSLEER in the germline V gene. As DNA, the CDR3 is TGCGCCGGCAGCCAAGATCCAGGGAGTAATGAAAAACTGTTTTTT. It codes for CAGSQDPGSNEKLFF.

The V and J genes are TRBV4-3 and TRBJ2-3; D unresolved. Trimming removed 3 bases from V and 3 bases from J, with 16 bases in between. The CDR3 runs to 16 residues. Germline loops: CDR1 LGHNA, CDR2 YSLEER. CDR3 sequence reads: CASSQAPAVGTDTQYF. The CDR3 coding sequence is TGCGCCAGCAGCCAGGCTCCCGCTGTCGGGACAGATACGCAGTATTTT.

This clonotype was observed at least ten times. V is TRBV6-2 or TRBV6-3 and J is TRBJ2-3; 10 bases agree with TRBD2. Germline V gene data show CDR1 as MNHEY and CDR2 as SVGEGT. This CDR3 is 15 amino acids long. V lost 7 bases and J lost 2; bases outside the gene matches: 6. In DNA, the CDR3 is TGTGCCAGCATTCAGACTAGCGGGCTCACAGATACGCAGTATTTT. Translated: CASIQTSGLTDTQYF.

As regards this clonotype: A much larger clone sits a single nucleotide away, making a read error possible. The CDR3 loop is CPSSQEASSYEQFF. The CDR3 nucleotides are TGCCCCAGCAGCCAAGAGGCTTCTAGCTATGAGCAGTTCTTC. V gene TRBV4-3 combines with J gene TRBJ2-1; D is perhaps TRBD2 (5 bases). The CDR3 is 14 amino acids. The germline gives CDR1 LGHNA, CDR2 YSLEER.

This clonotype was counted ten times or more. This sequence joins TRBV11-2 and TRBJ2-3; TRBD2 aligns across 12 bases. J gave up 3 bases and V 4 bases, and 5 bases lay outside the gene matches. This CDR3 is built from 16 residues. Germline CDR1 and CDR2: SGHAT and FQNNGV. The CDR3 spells CASSWWTSGVTDTQYF. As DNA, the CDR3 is TGTGCCAGCAGCTGGTGGACTAGCGGGGTAACAGATACGCAGTATTTT.

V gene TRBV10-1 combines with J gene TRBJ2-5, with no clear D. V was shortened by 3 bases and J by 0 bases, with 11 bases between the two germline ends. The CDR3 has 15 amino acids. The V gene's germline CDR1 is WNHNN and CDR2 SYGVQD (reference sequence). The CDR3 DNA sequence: TGCGCCAGCAGTGACAAGTACGTCAACCAAGAGACCCAGTACTTC. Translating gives CASSDKYVNQETQYF.

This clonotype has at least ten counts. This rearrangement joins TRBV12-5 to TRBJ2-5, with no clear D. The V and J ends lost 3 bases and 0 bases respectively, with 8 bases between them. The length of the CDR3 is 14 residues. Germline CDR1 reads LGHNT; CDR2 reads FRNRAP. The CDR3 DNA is TGTGCTAGTGGTTTAGGTGGACACCAAGAGACCCAGTACTTC. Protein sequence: CASGLGGHQETQYF.

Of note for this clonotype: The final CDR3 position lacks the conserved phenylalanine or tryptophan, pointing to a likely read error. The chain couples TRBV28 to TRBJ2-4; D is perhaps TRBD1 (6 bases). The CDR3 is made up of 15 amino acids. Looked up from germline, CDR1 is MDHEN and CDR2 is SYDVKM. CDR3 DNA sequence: TGTGCCAGCAGTTTTAGGGGGTTAGCCAAAACCATTCAGTACCTC. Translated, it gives CASSFRGLAKTIQYL.